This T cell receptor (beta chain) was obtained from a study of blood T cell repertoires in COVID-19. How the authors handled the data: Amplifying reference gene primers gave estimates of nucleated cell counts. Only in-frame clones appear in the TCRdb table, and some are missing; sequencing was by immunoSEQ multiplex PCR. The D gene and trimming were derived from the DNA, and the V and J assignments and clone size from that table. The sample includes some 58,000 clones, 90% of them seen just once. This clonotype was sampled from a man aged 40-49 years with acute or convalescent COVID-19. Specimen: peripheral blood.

The CDR3, as DNA: TGTGCCAGCAGTTCGGGACAAGGTAATCAGCCCCAGCATTTT. This gives the protein CASSSGQGNQPQHF. V usage is TRBV28 and J usage is TRBJ1-5, with D maybe TRBD1 (6 bases). The V end lost 4 bases, the J end lost 4 bases, and 11 bases lay between the germline ends. The CDR3 consists of 14 residues. Per germline, CDR1 MDHEN and CDR2 SYDVKM.